These 23 T cell receptor beta chains came from one sample sequenced in a study of blood T cell repertoires in COVID-19. Generated by immunoSEQ multiplex PCR, the TCRdb table keeps only in-frame clones and is missing some. The data contain some 180,000 clones, about 80% of them singletons. Source material: PBMCs or T cells enriched from blood (not recorded which). The receptors shown here come from a woman aged 70-85 years in a cohort exposed to, infected with or recovered from COVID-19 (not recorded which).

V gene TRBV10-3 combines with J gene TRBJ2-2; 10 positions match TRBD2. The CDR3 spans 16 residues. Germline V gene data show CDR1 as ENHRY and CDR2 as SYGVKD. The ends lost 7 bases at V and 4 bases at J; junction bases unmatched: 9. The CDR3 DNA follows: TGTGCCATCAACCCCCGGACTAGCGGAGCCACCGGGGAGCTGTTTTTT. It yields the protein CAINPRTSGATGELFF.

The gene calls are TRBV27 and TRBJ2-1; TRBD1 is a possible D gene (5 bases). V lost 2 bases and J lost 7, with 15 bases in between. The CDR3 length is 15 residues. Germline V lookup: CDR1 MNHEY, CDR2 SMNVEV (reference sequence). CDR3 amino acids: CASSLNAGLRNEQFF. The CDR3 nucleotides are TGTGCCAGCAGTTTAAACGCAGGGTTAAGAAATGAGCAGTTCTTC.

V is TRBV10-3 and J is TRBJ1-2; possible D gene TRBD1, 5 bases. This CDR3 is 11 amino acids long. Germline V gene data show CDR1 as ENHRY and CDR2 as SYGVKD. The V end was cut by 11 bases, the J end by 4 bases, with 11 bases between. The CDR3 DNA follows: TGTGCCGCCCGGGACTTCTATGGCTACACCTTC. Encoded protein: CAARDFYGYTF.

The V gene is TRBV5-1, the J gene TRBJ2-3; 7 nucleotides align to TRBD1. J lost 2 bases, V lost 7 bases, and 7 bases had no gene match. Germline V gives CDR1 SGHRS, CDR2 YFSETQ. The CDR3 has 14 amino acids. DNA of the CDR3: TGCGCCAGCGACGAGGGACAGACCACAGATACGCAGTATTTT. Amino acids: CASDEGQTTDTQYF.

The chain couples TRBV19 to TRBJ1-2; 7 positions match TRBD1. Per the germline V gene, CDR1 is LNHDA and CDR2 is SQIVND (reference sequence). This CDR3 comprises 15 residues. The V and J ends lost 4 bases and 2 bases, in that order; junction bases with no gene match: 7. The CDR3 loop is CASSTIDRDNYGYTF. CDR3 sequence (DNA): TGTGCCAGTAGTACAATCGACAGGGACAACTATGGCTACACCTTC.

In DNA form, the CDR3 reads TGTGCCAGCAGGGCTAGCGGGAGAGACACCGGGGAGCTGTTTTTT. This sequence encodes CASRASGRDTGELFF. The chain joins TRBV2 to TRBJ2-2; TRBD2 matches 10 bases. CDR3 length: 15 amino acids. Germline V lookup: CDR1 SNHLY, CDR2 FYNNEI. V dropped 6 bases and J dropped 3; count of bases not matched to a gene: 4.

This clone was counted between two and nine times. CDR3 amino acids: CASSVHSSYNEQFF. The CDR3 region has the DNA TGTGCCAGCAGCGTACACTCCTCCTACAATGAGCAGTTCTTC. The chain links TRBV9 to TRBJ2-1; D remains ambiguous. Trimming shortened V by 1 base and J by 0 bases, and 5 bases separated the two germline ends. The CDR3 is made up of 14 amino acids. Germline V gene lookup returns CDR1 SGDLS and CDR2 YYNGEE.

The chain couples TRBV9 to TRBJ1-5; a possible D gene is TRBD1 (6 bases). The CDR3 is 13 residues long. The V end was cut by 7 bases, the J end by 5 bases, with 13 bases between. CDR1 is SGDLS and CDR2 is YYNGEE in the germline V gene. The CDR3 is CASSQGPDQPQHF. The CDR3, as DNA: TGTGCCAGCTCACAGGGTCCGGATCAGCCCCAGCATTTT. Full variable domain (rest looked up from reference TRBV9 and TRBJ1-5): DSGVTQTPKHLITATGQRVTLRCSPRSGDLSVYWYQQSLDQGLQFLIQYYNGEERAKGNILERFSAQQFPDLHSELNLSSLELGDSALYFCASSQGPDQPQHFGDGTRLSIL.

This clone was found once. This chain uses TRBV28 with TRBJ2-1; TRBD2 matches 7 bases. From germline, CDR1 is MDHEN and CDR2 SYDVKM. Losses at the gene ends were 7 bases for V and 0 bases for J; bases not matched to a gene: 6. The length of the CDR3 is 15 residues. CDR3 in DNA: TGTGCCAGCATCCAGGGCGGGAGCTCCTACAATGAGCAGTTCTTC. This encodes CASIQGGSSYNEQFF.

This clone occurred once. The chain uses TRBV4-1 and TRBJ2-3; 11 nucleotides align to TRBD2. Per germline, CDR1 MGHRA and CDR2 YSYEKL. The CDR3 covers 21 residues. V shed 0 bases and J 0 bases; nucleotides not matched to a gene: 14. CDR3 loop: CASSQDRRLAGSPTSTDTQYF. The CDR3 DNA reads as TGCGCCAGCAGCCAAGATCGTCGACTAGCGGGATCCCCGACTAGCACAGATACGCAGTATTTT.

This clone has a single count. The V gene is TRBV3-1 (or the pseudogene TRBV3-2), the J gene TRBJ2-7, with TRBD1 matching over 9 bases. The germline V gene encodes CDR1 LGHDT and CDR2 YNNKEL (reference sequence). CDR3 length equals 16 residues. The junction had 9 bases not matched to a gene; V was cut back by 3 bases and J by 3 bases. The CDR3 nucleotides are TGTGCCAGCAGCCATCTTACCGGGACAGGGAACTACGAGCAGTACTTC. Translation gives CASSHLTGTGNYEQYF.

The chain is built from TRBV4-3 and TRBJ2-3; D not certain. The CDR3 has 13 residues. Germline V gives CDR1 LGHNA, CDR2 YSLEER. The germline V and J ends were trimmed by 4 bases and 2 bases, with 7 bases remaining between them. Here the CDR3 reads CASSPTVTDTQYF. The DNA of the CDR3 is TGCGCCAGCAGCCCCACGGTCACAGATACGCAGTATTTT.

The chain links TRBV5-1 to TRBJ2-2; TRBD2 aligns across 9 bases. CDR3 length: 14 residues. Germline V gives CDR1 SGHRS, CDR2 YFSETQ. The ends lost 8 bases at V and 4 bases at J; junction bases unmatched: 6. Written as DNA, the CDR3 is TGCGCCAGTGGGCGGGAGGGCCTCACCGGGGAGCTGTTTTTT. It yields the protein CASGREGLTGELFF.

The chain recombines TRBV2 with TRBJ1-6; tentatively, D is TRBD1 (6 bases). The CDR3 is 16 amino acids. Trimming left V 3 bases short and J 7 bases short, with 16 bases between. Per the germline V gene, CDR1 is SNHLY and CDR2 is FYNNEI. CDR3 coding DNA: TGTGCCAGCAGTGACCCGATCGGGGGGCGGAATTCACCCCTCCACTTT. This codes for CASSDPIGGRNSPLHF. Using reference TRBV2 and TRBJ1-6 for the parts outside the CDR3, the full variable domain is EPEVTQTPSHQVTQMGQEVILRCVPISNHLYFYWYRQILGQKVEFLVSFYNNEISEKSEIFDDQFSVERPDGSNFTLKIRSTKLEDSAMYFCASSDPIGGRNSPLHFGNGTRLTVT.

V and J are TRBV18 and TRBJ1-2, with a tentative D call TRBD1 (5 bases). This CDR3 region has 14 residues. Trimming pared 3 bases from V and 7 bases from J, leaving 15 bases between. Germline V gene data show CDR1 as KGHSH and CDR2 as LQKENI. CDR3: CASSPPGIFGGYTF. CDR3 bases: TGTGCCAGCTCACCCCCAGGGATTTTCGGTGGCTACACCTTC.

V and J are TRBV19 and TRBJ2-5, with D possibly TRBD2 on 6 matching bases. Germline CDR1 reads LNHDA; CDR2 reads SQIVND (reference sequence). Trimming took 6 bases from V and 5 from J, leaving 13 bases between them. This CDR3 has 13 amino acids. CDR3 sequence: CASRRRGWETQYF. The CDR3 region has the DNA TGTGCCAGTAGGCGGCGGGGATGGGAGACCCAGTACTTC. The full variable domain, its missing parts supplied by reference TRBV19 and TRBJ2-5, is DGGITQSPKYLFRKEGQNVTLSCEQNLNHDAMYWYRQDPGQGLRLIYYSQIVNDFQKGDIAEGYSVSREKKESFPLTVTSAQKNPTAFYLCASRRRGWETQYFGPGTRLLVL.

V gene TRBV7-6 combines with J gene TRBJ2-7; 8 nucleotides agree with TRBD2. The germline V gene encodes CDR1 SGHVS and CDR2 FNYEAQ. The CDR3 length is 18 residues. V trimming: 4 bases; J trimming: 0 bases; junction bases outside the gene matches: 14. This CDR3 reads CASSSLGGVSVHSYEQYF. DNA for the CDR3: TGTGCCAGCAGCTCCCTCGGGGGGGTTTCGGTACACTCCTACGAGCAGTACTTC.

The genes are TRBV7-8 and TRBJ1-5; D gene ambiguous. Between the trimmed V and J ends, which lost 5 bases and 4 bases, there was a span of 6 bases. Germline CDR1 SGHVS, CDR2 FQNEAQ. CDR3 size: 12 residues. The CDR3 DNA sequence: TGTGCCAGCAGCCTAACAAATCAGCCCCAGCATTTT. Protein: CASSLTNQPQHF.

The chain employs TRBV7-3 and TRBJ2-1; D is possibly TRBD2 (5 bases). Trimming shortened V by 3 bases and J by 0 bases, and 9 bases separated the two germline ends. Germline CDR1 and CDR2: SGHTA and FQGTGA. This CDR3 has 15 amino acids. DNA for the CDR3: TGTGCCAGCAGCTTCGGGGTGAGCTCCTACAATGAGCAGTTCTTC. Amino acid sequence: CASSFGVSSYNEQFF.

The CDR3 sequence is CASSLVRGQGAQDTQYF. The DNA for the CDR3 is TGCGCCAGCAGCTTGGTGAGGGGACAGGGGGCGCAAGATACGCAGTATTTT. This chain joins TRBV5-1 and TRBJ2-3; 12 bases are a match to TRBD1. The CDR3 is 17 amino acids. Germline CDR1 is SGHRS and CDR2 is YFSETQ. J gave up 5 bases and V 0 bases, and 7 bases lay outside the gene matches.

The chain carries TRBV7-3 and TRBJ2-7, with TRBD2 matching over 11 bases. Per germline, CDR1 SGHTA and CDR2 FQGTGA. The CDR3 length is 14 residues. V was clipped by 5 bases and J by 4 bases; unmatched bases: 4. The CDR3 DNA is TGTGCCAGCAGCCCGTCTAGCGGGAGGTACGAGCAGTACTTC. It yields the protein CASSPSSGRYEQYF.

In regard to this clone: This sample also contains other DNA sequences that code for the same CDR3. The chain joins TRBV20-1 to TRBJ1-2, with TRBD1 matching over 7 bases. Germline-derived CDR1 and CDR2 are DFQATT and SNEGSKA (reference sequence). This CDR3 has 11 residues. The trim removed 5 bases at V and 4 bases at J, leaving 1 base unmatched. The CDR3 protein is CSARTGYGYTF. The DNA for the CDR3 is TGCAGTGCTCGGACAGGCTATGGCTACACCTTC.

This chain joins TRBV5-1 and TRBJ2-3; D is uncertain. The germline V and J ends were trimmed by 2 bases and 6 bases, with 10 bases remaining between them. The CDR3 totals 13 residues. Germline CDR1 SGHRS, CDR2 YFSETQ. The CDR3 sequence is CASSLAPRDTQYF. CDR3 DNA: TGCGCCAGCAGCTTAGCTCCACGGGATACGCAGTATTTT.